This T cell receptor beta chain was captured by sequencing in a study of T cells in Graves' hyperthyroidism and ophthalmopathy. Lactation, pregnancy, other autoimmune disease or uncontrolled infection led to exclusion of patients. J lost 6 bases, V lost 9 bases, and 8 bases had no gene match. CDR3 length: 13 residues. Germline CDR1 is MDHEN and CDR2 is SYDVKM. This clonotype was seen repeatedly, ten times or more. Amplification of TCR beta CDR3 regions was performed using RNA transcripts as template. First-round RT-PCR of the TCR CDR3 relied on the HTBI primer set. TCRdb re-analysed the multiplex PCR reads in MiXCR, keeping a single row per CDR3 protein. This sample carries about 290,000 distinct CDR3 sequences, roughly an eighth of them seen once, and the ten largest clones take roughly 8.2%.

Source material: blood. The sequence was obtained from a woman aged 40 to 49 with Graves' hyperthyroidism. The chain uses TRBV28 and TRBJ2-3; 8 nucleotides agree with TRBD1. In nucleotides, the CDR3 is TGTGCCAGTAAGCAGGGGGCGCGGGATACGCAGTATTTT. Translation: CASKQGARDTQYF.